This T cell receptor beta chain came from a study of cytomegalovirus exposure and HLA in healthy donors. Points from the study as a whole: The study labeled 170 or so TCR beta chains cytomegalovirus-associated.

Germline V gene data show CDR1 as MNHNY and CDR2 as SVGAGI (reference sequence). Trimming removed 6 bases from V and 5 bases from J, with 10 bases in between. The CDR3 loop spans 12 amino acids. With regard to this clone: Its antigen is not identified.

With 60 Vbeta and 13 Jbeta primers, the PCR was carried out. The protocol was immunoSEQ multiplex PCR, while the TCRdb copy is restricted to in-frame clones and leaves out a portion. This repertoire shows about 130,000 clones, around 77% found once; its top ten account for 0.95% to 1.5%. The sequenced sample consisted of PBMCs. The clonotype comes from a man over 45 in good health and CMV-seronegative. V gene TRBV6-6 combines with J gene TRBJ2-5, with D unclear. The CDR3 region has the DNA TGTGCCAGCAGCCAAGGCGGCGAGACCCAGTACTTC. Translated, it gives CASSQGGETQYF.